This entry lists 29 T cell receptor beta chains sequenced from one sample in a study of neoadjuvant anti-PD-1 for oral cavity cancer (dated by TCRdb to 2020 to 2022). The meaning of the sample's time point label: before neoadjuvant nivolumab. The library was obtained by the immunoSEQ multiplex PCR assay. The clones in this table, taken by TCRdb from immuneACCESS, are in-frame only. Not every clone is retained; where verified, under half of the shortfall comes from an unresolved V gene, and the cause of the rest is unknown. Here the sample has more than 10,000 clones; over 60% occur a single time. More than 2% of the sample lies in the top ten. The source was PBMCs, collected before nivolumab (anti-PD-1) treatment. The origin of the receptors is a person between 40 and 79 years old with oral cavity squamous cell carcinoma.

This clone occurred a few times. The J gene is TRBJ1-2, the V gene TRBV19; possibly TRBD1 for D (5 bases). The germline V gene has CDR1 LNHDA and CDR2 SQIVND (reference sequence). The V and J ends lost 3 bases and 3 bases respectively, with 11 bases between them. This CDR3 spans 14 amino acids. CDR3 in amino acids: CASSMVGRDYGYTF. The CDR3 DNA reads as TGTGCCAGTAGTATGGTTGGCAGGGACTATGGCTACACCTTC.

This clone has only a few counts. J is TRBJ2-2 and V is TRBV5-6; the D gene is possibly TRBD1 (6 bases). Germline lookup yields CDR1 SGHDT and CDR2 YYEEEE. V gave up 2 bases and J gave up 5 bases, with 10 bases separating them. CDR3 length: 14 residues. This CDR3 reads CASSLGGSTGELFF. In nucleotides, the CDR3 is TGTGCCAGCAGCTTAGGGGGATCTACCGGGGAGCTGTTTTTT. Filled out from reference TRBV5-6 and TRBJ2-2, the complete variable domain reads DAGVTQSPTHLIKTRGQQVTLRCSPKSGHDTVSWYQQALGQGPQFIFQYYEEEERQRGNFPDRFSGHQFPNYSSELNVNALLLGDSALYLCASSLGGSTGELFFGEGSRLTVL.

V gene TRBV4-1 combines with J gene TRBJ2-7; 8 bases match TRBD2. The CDR3 contains 17 residues. Germline V gene lookup returns CDR1 MGHRA and CDR2 YSYEKL. Germline trimming cut 3 bases from V and 3 bases from J; bases unmatched to any gene: 13. The CDR3 sequence: CASSHGPGTSQVYEQYF. CDR3 coding DNA: TGCGCCAGCAGCCATGGTCCCGGGACTAGTCAAGTCTACGAGCAGTACTTC.

V is TRBV6-6 and J is TRBJ1-3; the D gene is possibly TRBD1 (6 bases). CDR1 MNHNY and CDR2 SVGAGI come from the germline V gene (reference sequence). V lost 6 bases and J lost 3, with 15 bases in between. The CDR3 length is 15 residues. The CDR3 is CASSYEGGSGNTIYF. The CDR3 coding sequence is TGTGCCAGCAGCTACGAAGGGGGGAGTGGAAACACCATATATTTT.

This clone turned up a few times. Relative to the germline gene, one junction end is altered; a read error may explain this. The chain joins TRBV2 to TRBJ1-6, with D perhaps matching TRBD1 (5 bases). This CDR3 contains 18 residues. Germline CDR1 SNHLY, CDR2 FYNNEI. This CDR3 is CASREGTGVSSYNSPLHF. The CDR3 region has the DNA TGTGCCAGCAGGGAAGGGACGGGAGTGAGCTCCTATAATTCACCCCTCCACTTT.

This rearrangement joins TRBV5-1 to TRBJ2-5; D is tentatively TRBD1 or TRBD2 (5 bases each). The CDR3 spans 14 residues. V was pared by 0 bases and J by 3 bases, with 9 bases between. The germline V gene encodes CDR1 SGHRS and CDR2 YFSETQ. CDR3 sequence (DNA): TGCGCCAGCAGCTTGGGGGGACGGGAAGAGACCCAGTACTTC. Translation gives CASSLGGREETQYF.

The V and J genes are TRBV18 and TRBJ1-2; D might be TRBD1 (6 bases). The CDR3 is 15 residues long. The germline CDR1 and CDR2 sequences are KGHSH and LQKENI. V lost 3 bases and J 5 bases, leaving 16 bases between the germline ends. CDR3 nucleotides: TGTGCCAGCTCACCCCCGGACAGCCGTTTTTATGGCTACACCTTC. Translating it yields CASSPPDSRFYGYTF.

J is TRBJ1-2 and V is TRBV11-2; TRBD1 might be the D (5 bases). Germline assignment: CDR1 SGHAT and CDR2 FQNNGV. Trimming shortened V by 5 bases and J by 3 bases, and 22 bases separated the two germline ends. The CDR3 extends over 17 amino acids. This CDR3 reads CASSQHRKGTIYYGYTF. CDR3 bases: TGTGCCAGCAGCCAACATAGGAAGGGGACGATATACTATGGCTACACCTTC. The whole variable domain, filled in from reference TRBV11-2 and TRBJ1-2, reads EAGVAQSPRYKIIEKRQSVAFWCNPISGHATLYWYQQILGQGPKLLIQFQNNGVVDDSQLPKDRFSAERLKGVDSTLKIQPAKLEDSAVYLCASSQHRKGTIYYGYTFGSGTRLTVV.

This clone was detected only a few times. The J gene is TRBJ2-2, the V gene TRBV27, with a weak D call TRBD2 (6 bases). CDR1 is MNHEY and CDR2 is SMNVEV in the germline V gene (reference sequence). Trimming stripped 10 bases from V and 7 bases from J, with 16 bases between. The CDR3 totals 13 residues. CDR3 in DNA: TGTGCCACCTCGGGGGTTAGAGGCGGGGAGCTGTTTTTT. Translating it yields CATSGVRGGELFF.

This clone was observed a handful of times. In nucleotides, the CDR3 is TGTGCCAGCACCCGGGGCCTCGAGCAGTACTTC. This translates into CASTRGLEQYF. The genes are TRBV27 and TRBJ2-7; D may correspond to TRBD1 or TRBD2 (5 bases each). CDR1 and CDR2 (germline): MNHEY, SMNVEV (reference sequence). This CDR3 has 11 amino acids. The ends were cut back, 7 bases at V and 6 bases at J, with 10 bases in the middle.

The chain carries TRBV5-1 and TRBJ1-5; D gene ambiguous. CDR1 is SGHRS and CDR2 is YFSETQ in the germline V gene. Trimming removed 7 bases from V and 0 bases from J, with 8 bases in between. This CDR3 has 13 amino acids. The CDR3 DNA reads TGCGCCAGCGCCATCGATAGCAATCAGCCCCAGCATTTT. Its protein product is CASAIDSNQPQHF.

The chain joins TRBV5-4 to TRBJ1-5, with D perhaps TRBD1 (6 bases). Trimming took off 3 bases at V and 1 base at J, with 14 bases between the two ends. Per germline, CDR1 SGHNT and CDR2 YYREEE (reference sequence). The CDR3 spans 16 residues. CDR3 loop: CASSSGGRDSNQPQHF. CDR3 in DNA: TGTGCCAGCAGCTCGGGGGGGCGGGACAGCAATCAGCCCCAGCATTTT.

The chain recombines TRBV2 with TRBJ1-5; 7 bases are shared with TRBD1. From germline, CDR1 is SNHLY and CDR2 FYNNEI. The CDR3 covers 14 residues. J lost 7 bases, V lost 2 bases, and 5 bases had no gene match. The DNA of the CDR3 is TGTGCCAGCAGTGAACAGACAGGGCAACAGCCCCAGCATTTT. It is translated as CASSEQTGQQPQHF.

The chain employs TRBV7-2 and TRBJ2-7; the D is unclear. The CDR3 covers 15 residues. With 1 base removed from V and 7 bases from J, the gap between germline ends came to 17 bases. Germline assignment: CDR1 SGHTA and CDR2 FQGNSA. The CDR3: CASSLEGAVLGEQYF. DNA of the CDR3: TGTGCCAGCAGCTTAGAGGGTGCGGTCCTCGGGGAGCAGTACTTC.

The J gene is TRBJ2-5, the V gene TRBV2; D possibly corresponds to TRBD2 (5 bases). V was cut by 6 bases and J by 1 base, with 12 bases left in between. This CDR3 contains 14 residues. In germline, CDR1 is SNHLY, CDR2 FYNNEI. The CDR3 reads CASSLEGFQETQYF. CDR3 nucleotides: TGTGCCAGCAGCCTAGAGGGCTTCCAAGAGACCCAGTACTTC.

There are a few counts of this clone. The rearrangement joins TRBV6-1 to TRBJ1-4, with D hard to call. Germline values: CDR1 MNHNS, CDR2 SASEGT. The CDR3 has 15 residues. V lost 6 bases to trimming and J lost 0 bases, with 11 bases between them. The CDR3 spells CASSSLTTTNEKLFF. The CDR3 nucleotides are TGTGCCAGCAGCTCTTTAACCACAACTAATGAAAAACTGTTTTTT.

CDR3: CASSEQGQGTIYEQYF. CDR3 in DNA: TGTGCCAGCAGTGAACAGGGACAGGGGACTATTTACGAGCAGTACTTC. The chain recombines TRBV25-1 with TRBJ2-7; 10 bases fit TRBD1. Germline CDR1 reads MGHDK; CDR2 reads SYGVNS. Trimming removed 2 bases from V and 4 bases from J; junction bases left unmatched: 8. CDR3 length equals 16 residues.

In its sample, this clone was seen a few times. V is TRBV11-2 and J is TRBJ1-1, with D tentatively TRBD1 (5 bases). CDR3 length: 15 amino acids. Germline loops: CDR1 SGHAT, CDR2 FQNNGV. With 2 bases removed from V and 1 base from J, the gap between germline ends came to 11 bases. CDR3 sequence (DNA): TGTGCCAGCAGCTTAAGTGGGACCGAGAACACTGAAGCTTTCTTT. As protein: CASSLSGTENTEAFF.

The V and J genes are TRBV7-3 and TRBJ2-1, with 7 bases identical to TRBD2. In germline, CDR1 is SGHTA, CDR2 FQGTGA. The CDR3 contains 18 residues. With 2 bases clipped from V and 0 bases from J, the junction kept 10 bases outside the gene matches. The CDR3 region has the DNA TGTGCCAGCAGCTTAGACCCGGGACTACCAAGCTCCTACAATGAGCAGTTCTTC. Translation: CASSLDPGLPSSYNEQFF.

The V call is TRBV6-4, the J call TRBJ2-3; 8 nucleotides match TRBD1. The junction had 21 bases not matched to a gene; V was cut back by 5 bases and J by 2 bases. CDR1 MRHNA and CDR2 SNTAGT come from the germline V gene. The CDR3 is made up of 20 amino acids. CDR3 residues: CASSLPRDRMERRVTDTQYF. The CDR3 nucleotides read TGTGCCAGCAGTCTCCCACGGGACAGGATGGAGCGAAGAGTCACAGATACGCAGTATTTT.

The chain employs TRBV5-1 and TRBJ1-1; no reliable D call. This CDR3 spans 14 amino acids. V was trimmed by 4 bases and J by 1 base, leaving 11 bases between them. Germline V gene data show CDR1 as SGHRS and CDR2 as YFSETQ. The CDR3 bases are TGCGCCAGCAGCCAAGGACCGCAGAACACTGAAGCTTTCTTT. Its protein product is CASSQGPQNTEAFF.

The chain joins TRBV6-6 to TRBJ1-1; D unresolved. This CDR3 contains 15 residues. CDR1 is MNHNY, CDR2 SVGAGI, per germline (reference sequence). V was cut by 2 bases and J by 4 bases, with 14 bases left in between. The CDR3 is CASSYRNTWGTEAFF. The CDR3 DNA is TGTGCCAGCAGTTACCGTAATACATGGGGCACTGAAGCTTTCTTT.

This chain joins TRBV6-5 and TRBJ2-7; 8 bases align to TRBD1. The germline CDR1 and CDR2 sequences are MNHEY and SVGAGI. The CDR3 has 14 residues. Trimming at V came to 4 bases and at J to 1 base, leaving 3 bases not matched to a gene. The CDR3 bases are TGTGCCAGCAGTTCGACAGGGGATTCCTACGAGCAGTACTTC. Translation gives CASSSTGDSYEQYF.

The chain recombines TRBV5-6 with TRBJ1-2; 8 nucleotides line up with TRBD1. CDR3 size: 15 residues. Germline V gives CDR1 SGHDT, CDR2 YYEEEE. With V trimmed by 3 bases and J by 2 bases, 6 bases remained unmatched. CDR3 residues: CASSSYRGLNYGYTF. The CDR3, as DNA: TGTGCCAGCAGCTCCTACAGGGGGTTGAACTATGGCTACACCTTC.

The rearrangement joins TRBV2 to TRBJ1-1; weak D call: TRBD1 (5 bases). The CDR3 sequence is 14 residues long. Germline CDR1 SNHLY, CDR2 FYNNEI. V was trimmed by 5 bases and J by 4 bases, leaving 14 bases between them. The CDR3, as DNA: TGTGCCAGCAGTAAGCAGGGCAAAGCCACTGAAGCTTTCTTT. Protein: CASSKQGKATEAFF. Full variable domain (missing parts from reference TRBV2 and TRBJ1-1): EPEVTQTPSHQVTQMGQEVILRCVPISNHLYFYWYRQILGQKVEFLVSFYNNEISEKSEIFDDQFSVERPDGSNFTLKIRSTKLEDSAMYFCASSKQGKATEAFFGQGTRLTVV.

The chain is built from TRBV11-2 and TRBJ2-2; 8 bases align to TRBD1. Germline-derived CDR1 and CDR2 are SGHAT and FQNNGV. Germline trimming cut 2 bases from V and 4 bases from J; bases unmatched to any gene: 3. CDR3 length: 15 amino acids. The CDR3, as DNA: TGTGCCAGCAGCTTACAGGGGGCAGGCACCGGGGAGCTGTTTTTT. Translating gives CASSLQGAGTGELFF.

The chain couples TRBV14 to TRBJ1-6, with D uncertain. This CDR3 has 15 amino acids. Germline-derived CDR1 and CDR2 are SGHDN and FVKESK. Trimming removed 2 bases from V and 9 bases from J, with 14 bases in between. CDR3 sequence: CASSQSIGLASPLHF. Here the CDR3 DNA reads TGTGCCAGCAGCCAATCCATAGGCTTGGCTTCACCCCTCCACTTT.

This chain connects TRBV5-6 to TRBJ2-7, with D unresolved. Per the germline V gene, CDR1 is SGHDT and CDR2 is YYEEEE. Trimming removed 4 bases from V and 3 bases from J, with 8 bases in between. The CDR3 is 12 amino acids. The CDR3 here is CASSRSGYEQYF. The CDR3 DNA reads as TGTGCCAGCAGCCGTTCTGGCTACGAGCAGTACTTC.

The V call is TRBV19, the J call TRBJ1-1; 9 bases fit TRBD1. The length of the CDR3 is 15 residues. V trimming: 5 bases; J trimming: 4 bases; junction bases outside the gene matches: 8. CDR1 LNHDA and CDR2 SQIVND come from the germline V gene (reference sequence). The CDR3 is CASSFDGTGFTEAFF. The CDR3 DNA sequence: TGTGCCAGTAGTTTCGACGGGACAGGGTTCACTGAAGCTTTCTTT.